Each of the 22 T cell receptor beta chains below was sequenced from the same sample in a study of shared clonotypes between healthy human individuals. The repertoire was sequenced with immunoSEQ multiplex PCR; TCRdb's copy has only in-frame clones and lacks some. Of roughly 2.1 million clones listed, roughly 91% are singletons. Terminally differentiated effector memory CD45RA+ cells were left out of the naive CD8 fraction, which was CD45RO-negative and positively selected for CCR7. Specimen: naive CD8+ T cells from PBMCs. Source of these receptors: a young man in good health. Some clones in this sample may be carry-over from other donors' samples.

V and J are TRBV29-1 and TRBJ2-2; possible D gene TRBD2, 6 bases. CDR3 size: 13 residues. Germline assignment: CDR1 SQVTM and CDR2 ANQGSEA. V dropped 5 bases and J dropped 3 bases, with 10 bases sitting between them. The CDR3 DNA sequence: TGCAGCGTTTTAGCGGCCGACACCGGGGAGCTGTTTTTT. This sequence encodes CSVLAADTGELFF.

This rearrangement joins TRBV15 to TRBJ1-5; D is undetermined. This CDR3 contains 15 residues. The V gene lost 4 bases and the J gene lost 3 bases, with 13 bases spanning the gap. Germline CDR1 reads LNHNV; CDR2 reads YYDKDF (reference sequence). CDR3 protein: CATSKASGPNQPQHF. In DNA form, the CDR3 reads TGTGCCACCAGCAAGGCCTCGGGCCCCAATCAGCCCCAGCATTTT.

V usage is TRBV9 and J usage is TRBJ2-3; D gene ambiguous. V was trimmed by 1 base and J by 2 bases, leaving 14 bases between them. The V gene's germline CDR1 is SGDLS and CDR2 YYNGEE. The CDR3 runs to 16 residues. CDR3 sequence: CASSVIGATSTDTQYF. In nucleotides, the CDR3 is TGTGCCAGCAGCGTAATTGGAGCCACCTCCACAGATACGCAGTATTTT.

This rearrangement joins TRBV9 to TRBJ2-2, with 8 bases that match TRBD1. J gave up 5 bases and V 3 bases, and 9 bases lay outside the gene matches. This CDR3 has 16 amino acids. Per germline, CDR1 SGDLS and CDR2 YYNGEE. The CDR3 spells CASSARDRGKTGELFF. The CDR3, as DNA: TGTGCCAGCAGCGCTCGAGACAGGGGAAAAACCGGGGAGCTGTTTTTT.

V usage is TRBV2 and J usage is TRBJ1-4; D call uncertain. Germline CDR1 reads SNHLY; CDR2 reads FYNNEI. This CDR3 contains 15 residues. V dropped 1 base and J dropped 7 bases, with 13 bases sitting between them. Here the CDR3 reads CASSEDGMTAEKLFF. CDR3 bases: TGTGCCAGCAGTGAAGACGGGATGACGGCTGAAAAACTGTTTTTT.

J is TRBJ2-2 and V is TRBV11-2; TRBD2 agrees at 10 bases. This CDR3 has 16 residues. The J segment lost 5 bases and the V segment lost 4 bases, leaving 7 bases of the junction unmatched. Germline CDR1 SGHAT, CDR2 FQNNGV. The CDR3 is CASSSRLAGETGELFF. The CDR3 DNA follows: TGTGCCAGCAGCTCCCGGCTAGCGGGAGAAACCGGGGAGCTGTTTTTT.

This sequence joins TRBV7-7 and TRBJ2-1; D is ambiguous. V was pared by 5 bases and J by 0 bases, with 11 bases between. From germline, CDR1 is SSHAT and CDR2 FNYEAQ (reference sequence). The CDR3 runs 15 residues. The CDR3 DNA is TGTGCCAGCAGCCCCGGACGGGTCTCCTACAATGAGCAGTTCTTC. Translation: CASSPGRVSYNEQFF.

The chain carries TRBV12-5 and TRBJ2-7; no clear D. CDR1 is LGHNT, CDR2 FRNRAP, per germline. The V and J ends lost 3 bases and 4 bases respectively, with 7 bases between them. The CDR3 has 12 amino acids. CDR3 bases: TGTGCTAGTGGTTTTGGTCATTACGAGCAGTACTTC. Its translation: CASGFGHYEQYF.

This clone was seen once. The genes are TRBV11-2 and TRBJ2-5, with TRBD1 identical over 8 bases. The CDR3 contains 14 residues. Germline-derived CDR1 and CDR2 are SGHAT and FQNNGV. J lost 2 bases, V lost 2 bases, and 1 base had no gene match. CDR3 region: CASSLNRGQETQYF. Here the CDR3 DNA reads TGTGCCAGCAGCTTAAACAGGGGGCAAGAGACCCAGTACTTC.

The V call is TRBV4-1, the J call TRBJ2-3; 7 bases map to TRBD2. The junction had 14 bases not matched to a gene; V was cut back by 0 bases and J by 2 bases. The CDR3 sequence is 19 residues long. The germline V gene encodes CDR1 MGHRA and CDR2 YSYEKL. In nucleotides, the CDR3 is TGCGCCAGCAGCCAAGATGAGGGTCGCCTAGCGGCCTTCACAGATACGCAGTATTTT. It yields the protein CASSQDEGRLAAFTDTQYF.

This CDR3 reads CASSSQTSGMGGEQYF. The CDR3 region has the DNA TGTGCCAGCAGTTCACAGACTAGCGGGATGGGCGGCGAGCAGTACTTC. The V gene is TRBV27, the J gene TRBJ2-7; TRBD2 agrees at 11 bases. V lost 4 bases to trimming and J lost 6 bases; unmatched junction nucleotides: 11. The CDR3 covers 16 residues. Germline V gene data show CDR1 as MNHEY and CDR2 as SMNVEV (reference sequence).

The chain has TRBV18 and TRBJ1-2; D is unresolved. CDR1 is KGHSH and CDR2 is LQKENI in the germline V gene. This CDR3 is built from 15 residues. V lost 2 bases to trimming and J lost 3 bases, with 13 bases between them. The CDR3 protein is CASSPVGEAYYGYTF. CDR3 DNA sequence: TGTGCCAGCTCACCAGTAGGTGAAGCGTACTATGGCTACACCTTC.

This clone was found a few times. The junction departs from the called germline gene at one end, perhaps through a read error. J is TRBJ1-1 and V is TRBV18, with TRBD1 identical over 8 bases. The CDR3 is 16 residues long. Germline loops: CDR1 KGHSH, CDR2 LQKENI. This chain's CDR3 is CASSPRAGGLKTEAFF. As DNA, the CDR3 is TGTGCCAGCTCACCTCGGGCAGGGGGCTTGAAGACTGAAGCTTTCTTT.

Here the CDR3 DNA reads TGTGCCAGCAGTTTTCAAGGGTCCGACGAGCAGTACTTC. Protein product: CASSFQGSDEQYF. V is TRBV28 and J is TRBJ2-7; no firm D call. The CDR3 loop spans 13 amino acids. The V gene lost 3 bases and the J gene lost 5 bases, with 11 bases spanning the gap. CDR1 and CDR2 (germline): MDHEN, SYDVKM.

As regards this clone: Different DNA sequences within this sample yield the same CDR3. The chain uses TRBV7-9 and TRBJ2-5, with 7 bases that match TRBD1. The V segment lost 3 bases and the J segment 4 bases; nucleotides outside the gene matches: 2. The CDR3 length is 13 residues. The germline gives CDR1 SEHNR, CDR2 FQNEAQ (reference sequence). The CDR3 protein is CASSFNRGETQYF. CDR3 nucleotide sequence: TGTGCCAGCAGCTTCAACAGGGGAGAGACCCAGTACTTC.

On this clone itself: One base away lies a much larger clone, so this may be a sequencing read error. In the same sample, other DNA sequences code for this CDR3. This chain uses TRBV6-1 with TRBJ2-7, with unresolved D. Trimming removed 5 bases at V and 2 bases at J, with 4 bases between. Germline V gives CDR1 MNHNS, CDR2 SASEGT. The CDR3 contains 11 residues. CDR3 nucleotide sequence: TGTGCCAGCAGTTCCACCTACGAGCAGTACTTC. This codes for CASSSTYEQYF.

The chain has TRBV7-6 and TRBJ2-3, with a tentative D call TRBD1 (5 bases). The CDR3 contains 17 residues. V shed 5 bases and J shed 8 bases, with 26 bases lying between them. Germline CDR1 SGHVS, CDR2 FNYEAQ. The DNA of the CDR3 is TGTGCCAGCAGCCCCCTCAGCGTGGCAGGGCCCTTGGGTACGCAGTATTTT. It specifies CASSPLSVAGPLGTQYF.

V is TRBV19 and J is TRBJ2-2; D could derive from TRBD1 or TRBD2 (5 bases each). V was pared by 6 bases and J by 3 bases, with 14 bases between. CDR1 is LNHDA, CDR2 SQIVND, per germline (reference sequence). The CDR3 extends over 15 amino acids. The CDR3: CASRSGQDHTGELFF. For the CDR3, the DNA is TGTGCCAGTAGGTCGGGGCAGGATCACACCGGGGAGCTGTTTTTT. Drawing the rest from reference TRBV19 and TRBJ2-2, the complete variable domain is DGGITQSPKYLFRKEGQNVTLSCEQNLNHDAMYWYRQDPGQGLRLIYYSQIVNDFQKGDIAEGYSVSREKKESFPLTVTSAQKNPTAFYLCASRSGQDHTGELFFGEGSRLTVL.

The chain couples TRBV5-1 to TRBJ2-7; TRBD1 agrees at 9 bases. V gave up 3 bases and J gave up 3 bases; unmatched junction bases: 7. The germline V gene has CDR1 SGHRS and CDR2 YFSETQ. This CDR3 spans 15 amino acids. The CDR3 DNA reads TGCGCCAGCAGCTCAAGGGGACAGGGCGTCTACGAGCAGTACTTC. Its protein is CASSSRGQGVYEQYF.

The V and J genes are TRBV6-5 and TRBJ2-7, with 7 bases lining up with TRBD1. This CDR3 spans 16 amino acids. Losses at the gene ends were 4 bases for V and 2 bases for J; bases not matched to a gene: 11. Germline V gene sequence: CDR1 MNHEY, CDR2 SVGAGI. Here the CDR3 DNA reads TGTGCCAGCAGTTTAAGCCAAAGGGGGCTTCCCTACGAGCAGTACTTC. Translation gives CASSLSQRGLPYEQYF.

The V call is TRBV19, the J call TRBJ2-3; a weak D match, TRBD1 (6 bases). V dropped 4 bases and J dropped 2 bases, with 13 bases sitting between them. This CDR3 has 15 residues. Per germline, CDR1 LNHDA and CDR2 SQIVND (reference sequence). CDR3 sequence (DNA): TGTGCCAGTAGTAGGACAGATTTTTTCACAGATACGCAGTATTTT. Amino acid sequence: CASSRTDFFTDTQYF. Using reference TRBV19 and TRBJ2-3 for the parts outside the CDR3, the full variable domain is DGGITQSPKYLFRKEGQNVTLSCEQNLNHDAMYWYRQDPGQGLRLIYYSQIVNDFQKGDIAEGYSVSREKKESFPLTVTSAQKNPTAFYLCASSRTDFFTDTQYFGPGTRLTVL.

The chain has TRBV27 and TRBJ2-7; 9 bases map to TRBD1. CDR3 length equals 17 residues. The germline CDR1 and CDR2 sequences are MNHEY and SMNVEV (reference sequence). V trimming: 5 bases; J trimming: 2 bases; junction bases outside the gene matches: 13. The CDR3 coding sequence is TGTGCCAGCAGTCCCGGGGGCTGGGGACAGGGTGCCTACGAGCAGTACTTC. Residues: CASSPGGWGQGAYEQYF.